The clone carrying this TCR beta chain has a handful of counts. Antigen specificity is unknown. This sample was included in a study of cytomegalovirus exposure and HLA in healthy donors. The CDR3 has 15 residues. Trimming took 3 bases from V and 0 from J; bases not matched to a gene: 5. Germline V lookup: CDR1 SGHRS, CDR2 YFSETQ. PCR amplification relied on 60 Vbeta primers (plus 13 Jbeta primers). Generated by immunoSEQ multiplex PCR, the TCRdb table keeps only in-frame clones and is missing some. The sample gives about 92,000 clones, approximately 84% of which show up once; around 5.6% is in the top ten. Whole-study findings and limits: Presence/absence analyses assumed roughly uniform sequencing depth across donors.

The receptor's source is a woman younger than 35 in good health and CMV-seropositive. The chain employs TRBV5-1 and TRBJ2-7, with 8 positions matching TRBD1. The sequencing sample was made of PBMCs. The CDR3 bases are TGCGCCAGCAGCTCCCGGGACAGGAGCTCCTACGAGCAGTACTTC. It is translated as CASSSRDRSSYEQYF.